One and the same sample provided the 10 T cell receptor beta chains below, sequenced in a study of control samples from healthy donors and cancer patients. Profiled with immunoSEQ multiplex PCR; TCRdb holds only in-frame clones, not every one. The sample consists of some 130,000 clones, approximately 92% of them appearing once. The sample was blood. The receptor set was obtained from a man aged 30-40 years in good health.

V and J are TRBV7-9 and TRBJ1-4; D not resolved. The CDR3 covers 15 residues. Looked up from germline, CDR1 is SEHNR and CDR2 is FQNEAQ (reference sequence). V lost 6 bases to trimming and J lost 0 bases, with 11 bases between them. This CDR3 reads CASSLGDSTNEKLFF. The CDR3 DNA reads as TGTGCCAGCAGTCTCGGGGATTCAACTAATGAAAAACTGTTTTTT.

The gene calls are TRBV6-5 and TRBJ2-2; D is unclear. This CDR3 spans 13 amino acids. V lost 7 bases to trimming and J lost 6 bases, with 12 bases between them. The germline CDR1 and CDR2 sequences are MNHEY and SVGAGI. CDR3 sequence: CASTSMESGELFF. The DNA of the CDR3 is TGTGCCAGCACTTCAATGGAGTCCGGGGAGCTGTTTTTT.

This clone was counted a few times. This chain uses TRBV6-2 or TRBV6-3 with TRBJ2-7; the match to TRBD2 covers 8 bases. V trimming: 0 bases; J trimming: 0 bases; junction bases outside the gene matches: 4. Germline V gives CDR1 MNHEY, CDR2 SVGEGT. This CDR3 contains 16 residues. The CDR3 DNA follows: TGTGCCAGCAGTTACTCATCCGGGAGGGCCTCCTACGAGCAGTACTTC. This sequence encodes CASSYSSGRASYEQYF.

This chain connects TRBV18 to TRBJ1-3; TRBD1 matches 7 bases. Germline loops: CDR1 KGHSH, CDR2 LQKENI. With 3 bases clipped from V and 0 bases from J, the junction kept 5 bases outside the gene matches. CDR3 length equals 16 residues. CDR3 sequence reads: CASSPGGQYSGNTIYF. In DNA, the CDR3 is TGTGCCAGCTCACCTGGGGGACAGTACTCTGGAAACACCATATATTTT.

This clone is a singleton in its sample. The rearrangement uses TRBV28 and TRBJ2-7, with D unresolved. This CDR3 spans 14 amino acids. V lost 3 bases and J 0 bases, leaving 9 bases between the germline ends. CDR1 and CDR2 (germline): MDHEN, SYDVKM. This CDR3 is CASSFRSRSYEQYF. The DNA for the CDR3 is TGTGCCAGCAGTTTCAGGAGCCGCTCCTACGAGCAGTACTTC.

The rearrangement joins TRBV19 to TRBJ1-5; 7 bases match TRBD1. The germline V gene encodes CDR1 LNHDA and CDR2 SQIVND (reference sequence). This CDR3 is 19 amino acids long. The V segment lost 2 bases and the J segment 0 bases; nucleotides outside the gene matches: 13. DNA of the CDR3: TGTGCCAGTAGTATACTCGCCCGGGACAGAATATATAGCAATCAGCCCCAGCATTTT. Its translation: CASSILARDRIYSNQPQHF.

The chain is built from TRBV6-5 and TRBJ1-2, with D maybe TRBD1 (5 bases). CDR3 length equals 12 residues. The V gene's germline CDR1 is MNHEY and CDR2 SVGAGI. V shed 6 bases and J shed 2 bases, with 7 bases lying between them. This CDR3 reads CASSRDNYGYTF. Written as DNA, the CDR3 is TGTGCCAGCAGCAGGGACAACTATGGCTACACCTTC.

CDR3 protein: CASSRDRSSYNEQFF. The DNA of the CDR3 is TGTGCCAGCAGCCGAGACAGGAGCTCCTACAATGAGCAGTTCTTC. The chain employs TRBV6-5 and TRBJ2-1; the D gene is possibly TRBD1 (6 bases). Germline V gene data show CDR1 as MNHEY and CDR2 as SVGAGI. V was pared by 6 bases and J by 0 bases, with 12 bases between. The CDR3 loop spans 15 amino acids.

This rearrangement joins TRBV3-1 (or the pseudogene TRBV3-2) to TRBJ2-2, with D possibly TRBD2 on 5 matching bases. Trimming removed 5 bases from V and 7 bases from J, with 8 bases in between. Germline assignment: CDR1 LGHDT and CDR2 YNNKEL (reference sequence). The CDR3 sequence is 12 residues long. This chain's CDR3 is CASSDRGGELFF. The CDR3 bases are TGTGCCAGCAGCGATCGGGGCGGGGAGCTGTTTTTT.

The rearrangement joins TRBV4-2 to TRBJ1-3; possible D gene TRBD1, 5 bases. The CDR3 consists of 15 residues. V was shortened by 2 bases and J by 0 bases, with 8 bases between the two germline ends. Germline values: CDR1 LGHNA, CDR2 YNFKEQ. The CDR3 sequence: CASSQPGDSGNTIYF. CDR3 coding DNA: TGTGCCAGCAGCCAACCGGGGGACTCTGGAAACACCATATATTTT.